A single sample gave rise to the 29 T cell receptor beta chains below, sequenced in a study of T cells after yellow fever vaccination. TCRdb analysed the 5' RACE reads with MiXCR anew, one entry per CDR3 protein. The sample lists under 100,000 distinct CDR3 sequences; 5.8% were seen once. This sample comprised CD8+ T cells sorted from PBMCs, obtained 10 days after the yellow fever booster vaccination. Source of these receptors: a man aged 18 to 30 who received the YFV17D yellow fever vaccine.

This clonotype was detected a few times. The chain has TRBV5-1 and TRBJ2-1; 7 nucleotides line up with TRBD2. Germline lookup yields CDR1 SGHRS and CDR2 YFSETQ. The length of the CDR3 is 15 residues. After removal of 0 bases from V and 8 bases from J, the junction contained 8 bases not matched to a gene. The CDR3 coding sequence is TGCGCCAGCAGCTTGGGGAGACTAGCTGCCGATGAGCAGTTCTTC. This encodes CASSLGRLAADEQFF.

This clonotype appeared many times. The rearrangement joins TRBV6-2 or TRBV6-3 to TRBJ2-3, with D hard to call. This CDR3 comprises 11 residues. The germline CDR1 and CDR2 sequences are MNHEY and SVGEGT. The V and J ends lost 2 bases and 10 bases respectively, with 7 bases between them. CDR3 coding DNA: TGTGCCAGCAGTTACCCAGACGCGCAGTATTTT. This sequence encodes CASSYPDAQYF.

This clonotype was counted many times. The rearrangement joins TRBV7-9 to TRBJ1-5, with D maybe TRBD1 (5 bases). Per germline, CDR1 SEHNR and CDR2 FQNEAQ (reference sequence). The CDR3 runs to 13 residues. Deletions cut 6 bases from V and 8 bases from J, with 14 bases between. CDR3 DNA: TGTGCCAGCAGTGACAGCGCCCTGGAGCCCCAGCATTTT. This sequence encodes CASSDSALEPQHF. The full variable domain, rest sourced from reference TRBV7-9 and TRBJ1-5, is DTGVSQNPRHKITKRGQNVTFRCDPISEHNRLYWYRQTLGQGPEFLTYFQNEAQLEKSRLLSDRFSAERPKGSFSTLEIQRTEQGDSAMYLCASSDSALEPQHFGDGTRLSIL.

The chain uses TRBV6-6 and TRBJ1-2; no definite D call. Trimming took 0 bases from V and 0 from J, leaving 8 bases between them. The germline V gene encodes CDR1 MNHNY and CDR2 SVGAGI (reference sequence). The CDR3 has 15 residues. The CDR3 nucleotides read TGTGCCAGCAGTTACTCGGCAGAAGCTAACTATGGCTACACCTTC. Encoded protein: CASSYSAEANYGYTF.

The sample holds a few counts of this clonotype. The chain carries TRBV6-5 and TRBJ2-7; 8 bases are shared with TRBD1. Trimming removed 3 bases from V and 2 bases from J; junction bases left unmatched: 9. The CDR3 extends over 16 amino acids. Germline values: CDR1 MNHEY, CDR2 SVGAGI. The CDR3 DNA sequence: TGTGCCAGCAGTTATTTGGCCGGACAGGGCGCCTACGAGCAGTACTTC. Translating gives CASSYLAGQGAYEQYF.

This clonotype came up many times. The V and J genes are TRBV6-5 and TRBJ2-3; D is possibly TRBD1 or TRBD2 (5 bases each). Trimming shortened V by 2 bases and J by 5 bases, and 11 bases separated the two germline ends. CDR1 and CDR2 from the germline V gene are MNHEY and SVGAGI. The CDR3 consists of 14 residues. The CDR3 bases are TGTGCCAGCAGTTACGCCGGGGCGGGAGATACGCAGTATTTT. The encoded protein is CASSYAGAGDTQYF.

This clonotype was seen more than once but under ten times. The genes are TRBV12-3 or TRBV12-4 and TRBJ2-1; 11 bases fit TRBD2. The CDR3 runs 16 residues. The trim removed 5 bases at V and 9 bases at J, leaving 12 bases unmatched. The CDR3 DNA is TGTGCCAGCAGTGTAGGGTTGGGACTAGCGGAGTGTGAGCAGTTCTTC. Its protein product is CASSVGLGLAECEQFF.

The chain links TRBV10-2 to TRBJ1-1; D is ambiguous. CDR3 length equals 14 residues. Germline-derived CDR1 and CDR2 are WSHSY and SAAADI. With 5 bases removed from V and 1 base from J, the gap between germline ends came to 11 bases. In DNA, the CDR3 is TGCGCCAGCAGTCCCTCAGGAGCGAACACTGAAGCTTTCTTT. This translates into CASSPSGANTEAFF.

The V gene is TRBV7-9, the J gene TRBJ1-1; D possibly corresponds to TRBD1 (6 bases). CDR1 SEHNR and CDR2 FQNEAQ come from the germline V gene (reference sequence). V was clipped by 6 bases and J by 6 bases, with 20 bases between them. The CDR3 spans 15 residues. In DNA form, the CDR3 reads TGTGCCAGCAGAATCAGCTTACCCAGGGGCCCTGAAGCTTTCTTT. It yields the protein CASRISLPRGPEAFF.

This clonotype showed up just a few times. The chain carries TRBV7-2 and TRBJ1-5; 8 bases match TRBD1. The V gene end was trimmed by 2 bases and the J gene end by 4 bases; junction bases not matched to a gene: 10. CDR1 is SGHTA, CDR2 FQGNSA, per germline. The length of the CDR3 is 17 residues. CDR3 sequence: CASSLRAGGPLNQPQHF. Written as DNA, the CDR3 is TGTGCCAGCAGCTTAAGGGCAGGGGGCCCACTTAATCAGCCCCAGCATTTT.

The rearrangement links TRBV28 to TRBJ2-3; possible D gene TRBD2, 6 bases. The CDR3 is 20 amino acids. The germline V and J ends were trimmed by 7 bases and 6 bases, with 35 bases remaining between them. Germline V CDR1 and CDR2: MDHEN, SYDVKM. CDR3 sequence: CASKSLGRSWNGTPLDTQYF. DNA of the CDR3: TGTGCCAGCAAAAGTTTGGGGCGAAGTTGGAACGGGACTCCCCTTGATACGCAGTATTTT.

This clonotype was observed many times. This chain links TRBV11-2 with TRBJ2-3; 11 nucleotides agree with TRBD2. Germline-derived CDR1 and CDR2 are SGHAT and FQNNGV. Trimming took 5 bases from V and 1 from J; bases not matched to a gene: 8. The CDR3 length is 17 residues. The CDR3 nucleotides are TGTGCCAGCAGCCCGGGGGGACTAGCGGTCGGCACAGATACGCAGTATTTT. This translates into CASSPGGLAVGTDTQYF.

CDR3 sequence (DNA): TGTGCCAGCAGTTCTTGGTCAGGGGGTCGGAATGAGCAGTTCTTC. Its protein is CASSSWSGGRNEQFF. The chain combines TRBV6-2 or TRBV6-3 with TRBJ2-1; 7 nucleotides agree with TRBD1. J lost 7 bases, V lost 4 bases, and 10 bases had no gene match. This CDR3 is built from 15 residues. Germline assignment: CDR1 MNHEY and CDR2 SVGEGT.

The chain has TRBV7-3 and TRBJ2-1; 11 bases match TRBD1. Looked up from germline, CDR1 is SGHTA and CDR2 is FQGTGA. CDR3 size: 18 residues. With V trimmed by 0 bases and J by 4 bases, 8 bases remained unmatched. For the CDR3, the DNA is TGTGCCAGCAGCTTAACTATAAGGACAGGGGGCGCTTACAATGAGCAGTTCTTC. It yields the protein CASSLTIRTGGAYNEQFF.

Only a few counts were recorded for this clonotype. The chain is built from TRBV6-5 and TRBJ2-7; D is possibly TRBD2 (5 bases). CDR1 and CDR2 from the germline V gene are MNHEY and SVGAGI. The length of the CDR3 is 13 residues. V lost 2 bases and J 6 bases, leaving 11 bases between the germline ends. CDR3 protein: CASSYVPEGEQYF. DNA of the CDR3: TGTGCCAGCAGTTACGTACCCGAGGGCGAGCAGTACTTC.

This chain joins TRBV5-5 and TRBJ2-3; TRBD1 agrees at 9 bases. The ends lost 1 base at V and 2 bases at J; junction bases unmatched: 11. This CDR3 has 18 amino acids. Germline lookup yields CDR1 SGHKS and CDR2 YYEKEE (reference sequence). The CDR3 protein is CASSLMVMGQGPTDTQYF. The CDR3 region has the DNA TGTGCCAGCAGCTTGATGGTCATGGGACAGGGCCCCACAGATACGCAGTATTTT.

This clonotype showed up just a few times. The chain links TRBV20-1 to TRBJ2-7; D not resolved. Per germline, CDR1 DFQATT and CDR2 SNEGSKA (reference sequence). Trimming shortened V by 8 bases and J by 1 base, and 15 bases separated the two germline ends. This CDR3 is built from 13 residues. CDR3 sequence reads: CSWEDTSSYEQYF. The DNA for the CDR3 is TGCAGTTGGGAAGATACGTCGTCCTACGAGCAGTACTTC.

This clonotype was observed a few times. The chain's CDR3 is CASSHGGRGTGELFF. CDR3 sequence (DNA): TGCGCCAGCAGCCATGGGGGCCGGGGCACCGGGGAGCTGTTTTTT. V gene TRBV4-3 combines with J gene TRBJ2-2; tentatively, D is TRBD1 (6 bases). Looked up from germline, CDR1 is LGHNA and CDR2 is YSLEER. V lost 3 bases and J 4 bases, leaving 12 bases between the germline ends. This CDR3 has 15 residues.

A few counts support this clonotype. The V and J genes are TRBV29-1 and TRBJ1-1, with TRBD1 identical over 9 bases. Germline CDR1 SQVTM, CDR2 ANQGSEA. The CDR3 extends over 13 amino acids. Germline trimming cut 7 bases from V and 1 base from J; bases unmatched to any gene: 4. CDR3 in DNA: TGCAGCGCCACGGGACAGGGGAACACTGAAGCTTTCTTT. It encodes CSATGQGNTEAFF.

The rearrangement links TRBV7-9 to TRBJ1-1; D may be TRBD1 (5 bases). The CDR3 runs 16 residues. Germline V gene data show CDR1 as SEHNR and CDR2 as FQNEAQ (reference sequence). Trimming pared 5 bases from V and 4 bases from J, leaving 20 bases between. In nucleotides, the CDR3 is TGTGCCAGCAGCCCCCACGCGGGGACCCTGGCCACTGAAGCTTTCTTT. This encodes CASSPHAGTLATEAFF. The full variable domain, completed using reference TRBV7-9 and TRBJ1-1, is DTGVSQNPRHKITKRGQNVTFRCDPISEHNRLYWYRQTLGQGPEFLTYFQNEAQLEKSRLLSDRFSAERPKGSFSTLEIQRTEQGDSAMYLCASSPHAGTLATEAFFGQGTRLTVV.

The chain combines TRBV27 with TRBJ2-7; TRBD1 agrees at 9 bases. The CDR3 spans 13 residues. CDR1 MNHEY and CDR2 SMNVEV come from the germline V gene (reference sequence). V gave up 4 bases and J gave up 4 bases; unmatched junction bases: 2. CDR3 in amino acids: CASSYGQGYEQYV. The CDR3 nucleotides read TGTGCCAGCAGTTACGGACAGGGGTACGAGCAGTACGTC.

The chain has TRBV3-1 and TRBJ2-2; possibly TRBD1 or TRBD2 for D (5 bases each). Trimming removed 4 bases from V and 6 bases from J, with 12 bases in between. CDR1 is LGHDT and CDR2 is YNNKEL in the germline V gene (reference sequence). The CDR3 extends over 14 amino acids. The CDR3 reads CASSRDPSSGELFF. Here the CDR3 DNA reads TGTGCCAGCAGCCGGGACCCCTCGTCCGGGGAGCTGTTTTTT.

The rearrangement uses TRBV4-1 and TRBJ2-2; no definite D call. V lost 1 base to trimming and J lost 3 bases, with 9 bases between them. The germline CDR1 and CDR2 sequences are MGHRA and YSYEKL. The CDR3 runs to 15 residues. The CDR3 sequence: CASSQGSSYTGELFF. The CDR3 nucleotides are TGCGCCAGCAGCCAAGGCTCGAGTTACACCGGGGAGCTGTTTTTT.

The genes are TRBV4-1 and TRBJ1-2; 7 bases are shared with TRBD1. Trimming took 1 base from V and 5 from J; bases not matched to a gene: 7. The length of the CDR3 is 15 residues. CDR1 is MGHRA, CDR2 YSYEKL, per germline. CDR3 in amino acids: CASSQGETTGYGYTF. CDR3 nucleotides: TGCGCCAGCAGCCAAGGTGAAACGACAGGGTATGGCTACACCTTC.

The table lists this clonotype with many counts. V gene TRBV7-6 combines with J gene TRBJ2-3; D remains unclear. The CDR3 covers 14 residues. V was shortened by 0 bases and J by 3 bases, with 7 bases between the two germline ends. Germline V CDR1 and CDR2: SGHVS, FNYEAQ. The CDR3 loop reads CASSLAVGTDTQYF. The CDR3 nucleotides read TGTGCCAGCAGCTTAGCGGTGGGGACAGATACGCAGTATTTT.

This clonotype appeared a single time. Relative to the germline gene, one junction end is altered; a read error may explain this. The chain uses TRBV11-3 and TRBJ2-1; 7 positions match TRBD1. The CDR3 consists of 18 residues. Germline CDR1 reads SGHNT; CDR2 reads YENEEA. In nucleotides, the CDR3 is TGTGTCAGCAGCTCGTCTATGTGGGACAGCGAAGTATACAATGAGCAGTTCTTC. Translation gives CVSSSSMWDSEVYNEQFF.

This clonotype appeared a few times. DNA for the CDR3: TGTGCCAGCAGCTCAACGACAGGGACGTATGGCTACGAGCAGTACTTC. Translated: CASSSTTGTYGYEQYF. The chain is built from TRBV7-9 and TRBJ2-7; 7 positions agree with TRBD1. CDR1 SEHNR and CDR2 FQNEAQ come from the germline V gene (reference sequence). The CDR3 covers 16 residues. V shed 4 bases and J 3 bases; nucleotides not matched to a gene: 12.

The table lists this clonotype with a few counts. The chain uses TRBV10-2 and TRBJ2-1; 9 bases fit TRBD2. V gave up 3 bases and J gave up 8 bases; unmatched junction bases: 11. This CDR3 region has 16 residues. Germline values: CDR1 WSHSY, CDR2 SAAADI. CDR3 sequence reads: CASSEGSLAGTDEQFF. CDR3 nucleotide sequence: TGCGCCAGCAGTGAAGGTAGTCTAGCGGGAACAGATGAGCAGTTCTTC.

This clonotype has a handful of counts. The chain links TRBV12-3 or TRBV12-4 to TRBJ2-2; D is undetermined. The germline V and J ends were trimmed by 3 bases and 6 bases, with 14 bases remaining between them. CDR3 length equals 15 residues. This chain's CDR3 is CASSFRPETAGELFF. CDR3 DNA: TGTGCCAGCAGTTTTCGCCCAGAGACCGCCGGGGAGCTGTTTTTT.